The rows below give T cell receptor beta chains drawn from one sample of a study of cytomegalovirus exposure and HLA in healthy donors. Some clones are missing from TCRdb's copy, which holds only in-frame ones; the method was immunoSEQ multiplex PCR. The sample lists approximately 90,000 clones, around 8% occurring once. Sequencing was performed on PBMCs. These receptors all come from a man aged 50-59 years in good health and CMV-seronegative. Each CDR3 is given without its conserved first and last residue. A D gene is named only where the DNA matches it firmly. A row's size may be missing; if present it is once, few, many or a size class.

d_gene,abundance,v_gene,j_gene,CDR3aa
TRBD2,few,TRBV6-5,TRBJ2-1,ASSSRGGSYNEQF
TRBD2,.,TRBV9,TRBJ2-1,ASSVVGSSGFSWREQF
.,.,TRBV6-4,TRBJ2-1,ASSLSSGTPSEQF
.,.,TRBV27,.,ASSLYGQSRDEQY
TRBD2,few,TRBV28,TRBJ2-3,ASSLVLALRKSSTDTQY
TRBD2,few,TRBV7-2,TRBJ2-1,ASSLTSGVGEQF
TRBD1,.,TRBV5-1,TRBJ1-2,ASSETGQGLYGYT
TRBD2,few,TRBV7-3,TRBJ2-3,ASSLGAGGTDTQY
TRBD2,.,TRBV30,TRBJ2-3,AWSVLAGYSDTQY
TRBD2,.,TRBV2,TRBJ2-5,ASKASGETQY
TRBD1,few,TRBV11-2,TRBJ1-6,ASSFGRGDSPLH
.,.,TRBV13,TRBJ2-7,ASSLGLSREQY
.,few,TRBV11-3,TRBJ2-3,ASSFSRASVADTQY
TRBD1,.,TRBV5-1,TRBJ2-1,ASSVGTGGEYNEQF
TRBD1,few,TRBV28,TRBJ1-5,ASSHRTGSGEPQH